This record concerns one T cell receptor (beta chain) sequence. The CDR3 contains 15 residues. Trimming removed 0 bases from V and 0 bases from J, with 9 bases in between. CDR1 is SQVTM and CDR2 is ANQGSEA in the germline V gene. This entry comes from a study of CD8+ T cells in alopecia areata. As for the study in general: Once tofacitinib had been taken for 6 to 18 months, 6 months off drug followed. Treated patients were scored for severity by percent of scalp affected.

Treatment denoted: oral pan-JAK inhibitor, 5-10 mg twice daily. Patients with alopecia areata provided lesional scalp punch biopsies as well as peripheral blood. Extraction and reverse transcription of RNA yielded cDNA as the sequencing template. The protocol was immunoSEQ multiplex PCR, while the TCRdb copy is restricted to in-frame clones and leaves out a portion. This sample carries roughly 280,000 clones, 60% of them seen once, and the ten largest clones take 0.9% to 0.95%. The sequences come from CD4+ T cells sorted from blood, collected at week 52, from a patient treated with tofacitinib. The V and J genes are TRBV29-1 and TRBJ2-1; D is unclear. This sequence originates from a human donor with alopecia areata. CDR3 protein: CSVEEVGNSYNEQFF. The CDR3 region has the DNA TGCAGCGTTGAAGAAGTCGGAAACTCCTACAATGAGCAGTTCTTC.